The rows below give T cell receptor beta chains drawn from one sample of a study of blood T cell repertoires in COVID-19. The assay was immunoSEQ multiplex PCR, and TCRdb's table has in-frame clones only and misses some. Counted here are under 75,000 clones, about 76% occurring once; the ten biggest clones make up roughly 28%. The specimen sequenced was peripheral blood. The receptors shown here come from a woman aged 80 or older with active or convalescent COVID-19. CDR3s include the opening cysteine and the closing phenylalanine or tryptophan. Fields, in order: V gene, CDR3 protein.

V gene: TRBV5-1; CDR3 protein: CASSLDVSSGANVLTF
V gene: TRBV19; CDR3 protein: CASSISGRASYEQYF
V gene: TRBV9; CDR3 protein: CASSLSPGTGELFF
V gene: TRBV19; CDR3 protein: CASSIRREEGEAFF
V gene: TRBV7-2; CDR3 protein: CASSPAGTGFLYQPQHF
V gene: TRBV2; CDR3 protein: CASSDPDSGVYYGYTF
V gene: TRBV7-3; CDR3 protein: CASSLKAGGRNEQFF
V gene: TRBV4-3; CDR3 protein: CASSQDRGRKTDTQYF
V gene: TRBV7-2; CDR3 protein: CASSFYTDTQYF
V gene: TRBV7-7; CDR3 protein: CASSVTGTGGYEQYF
V gene: TRBV21-1; CDR3 protein: CASSKSTAIRDTQYF
V gene: TRBV5-6; CDR3 protein: CASSFRLAGGSTDTQYF
V gene: TRBV7-2; CDR3 protein: CASSLAWSLAGAYEQYF
V gene: TRBV6-1; CDR3 protein: CASSEALGGGTEAFF
V gene: TRBV7-9; CDR3 protein: CASSLGTSGGPKNIQYF
V gene: TRBV19; CDR3 protein: CASSHQGLGETQYF
V gene: TRBV6-2/TRBV6-3; CDR3 protein: CASSYGQQNTEAFF
V gene: TRBV28; CDR3 protein: CASSSLVSGGYQETQYF
V gene: TRBV7-6; CDR3 protein: CASSVSGGVETQYF
V gene: TRBV6-5; CDR3 protein: CASSRRGNQPQHF
V gene: TRBV25-1; CDR3 protein: CASSEPGNYYEQYF
V gene: TRBV6-5; CDR3 protein: CASSYATGTDTQYF
V gene: TRBV6-2/TRBV6-3; CDR3 protein: CASSYSQGDLFPDTQYF
V gene: TRBV6-1; CDR3 protein: CASSDRGRYGYTF
V gene: TRBV7-2; CDR3 protein: CASSFFIAGGTLAKNIQYF
V gene: TRBV7-2; CDR3 protein: CASSPPPGGANNSPLHF
V gene: TRBV28; CDR3 protein: CASTTPPGQGAKNIQYF
V gene: TRBV6-5; CDR3 protein: CASSFKLQSVGYTF